In its sample, the clone carrying this T cell receptor (beta chain) was seen once. Its antigen is still unknown. This record belongs to a study of cytomegalovirus exposure and HLA in healthy donors. Study-level information: One earlier analysis, a look at 150 million to 200 million T cells, found fewer than 140 million unique TCR beta sequences. Study-level findings and limits: Some segments of the V type, notably TRBV6-2 and TRBV6-3, were excluded as indistinguishable. A later analysis linked roughly 17,000 TCR beta sequences to HLA alleles at 0.05 false discovery rate.

The donors were healthy bone marrow donors. The V gene lost 4 bases and the J gene lost 0 bases, with 13 bases spanning the gap. Germline V lookup: CDR1 SQVTM, CDR2 ANQGSEA. There are 14 residues in the CDR3. Amplification used 60 Vbeta primers and 13 Jbeta primers. This table comes from immunoSEQ multiplex PCR, and its TCRdb copy is limited to in-frame clones, with some not included. The data contain 160,000 or so clones, less than 80% of them seen just once; the ten biggest clones take up roughly 2%. The rearrangement links TRBV29-1 to TRBJ2-7; D is possibly TRBD1 (6 bases). The clonotype was recovered from a man aged 40-49 years in good health and CMV-seronegative. The sample comprised PBMCs. The CDR3: CSVVGQGRSYEQYF. The CDR3 DNA follows: TGCAGCGTTGTCGGTCAGGGGCGCTCCTACGAGCAGTACTTC.